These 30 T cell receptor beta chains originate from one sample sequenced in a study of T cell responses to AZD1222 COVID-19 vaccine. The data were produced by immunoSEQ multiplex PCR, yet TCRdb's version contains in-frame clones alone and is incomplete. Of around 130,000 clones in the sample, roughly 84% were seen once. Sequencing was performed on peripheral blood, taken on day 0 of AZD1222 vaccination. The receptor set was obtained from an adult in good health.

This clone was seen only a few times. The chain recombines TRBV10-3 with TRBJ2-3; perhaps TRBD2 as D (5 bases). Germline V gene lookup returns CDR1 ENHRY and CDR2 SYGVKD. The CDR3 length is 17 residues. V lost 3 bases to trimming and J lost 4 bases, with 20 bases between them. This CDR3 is CAISEGRGIGVPDTQYF. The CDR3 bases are TGTGCCATCAGTGAAGGGAGAGGAATTGGGGTCCCAGATACGCAGTATTTT.

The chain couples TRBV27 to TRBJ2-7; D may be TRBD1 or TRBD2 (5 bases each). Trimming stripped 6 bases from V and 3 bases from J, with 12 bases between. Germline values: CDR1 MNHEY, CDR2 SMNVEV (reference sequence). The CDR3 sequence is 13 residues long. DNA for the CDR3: TGTGCCAGCAGCGCCGGGACGTTCTACGAGCAGTACTTC. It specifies CASSAGTFYEQYF.

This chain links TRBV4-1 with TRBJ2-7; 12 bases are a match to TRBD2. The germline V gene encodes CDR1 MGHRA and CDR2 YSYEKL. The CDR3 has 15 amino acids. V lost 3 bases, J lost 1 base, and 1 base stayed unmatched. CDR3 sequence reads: CASSQTSGRSYEQYF. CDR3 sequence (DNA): TGCGCCAGCAGCCAGACTAGCGGGAGATCCTACGAGCAGTACTTC.

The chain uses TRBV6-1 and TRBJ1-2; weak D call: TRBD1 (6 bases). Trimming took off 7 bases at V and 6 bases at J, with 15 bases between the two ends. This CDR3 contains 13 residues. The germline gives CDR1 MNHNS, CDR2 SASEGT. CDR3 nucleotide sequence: TGTGCCAGCAACTTCCAGGGGTCGGATGGCTACACCTTC. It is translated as CASNFQGSDGYTF.

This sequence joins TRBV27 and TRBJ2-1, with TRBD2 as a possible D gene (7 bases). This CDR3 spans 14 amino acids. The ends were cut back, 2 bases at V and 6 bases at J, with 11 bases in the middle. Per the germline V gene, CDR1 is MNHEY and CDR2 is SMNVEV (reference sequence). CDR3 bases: TGTGCCAGCAGTTTAGGGGGCGGGAGCAATGAGCAGTTCTTC. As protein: CASSLGGGSNEQFF.

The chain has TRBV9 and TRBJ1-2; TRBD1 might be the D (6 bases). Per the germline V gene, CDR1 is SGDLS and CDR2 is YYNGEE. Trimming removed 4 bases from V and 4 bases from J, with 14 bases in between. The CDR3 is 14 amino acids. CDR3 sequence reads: CASSRSGVAYGYTF. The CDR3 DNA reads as TGTGCCAGCAGCCGGTCAGGGGTGGCCTATGGCTACACCTTC.

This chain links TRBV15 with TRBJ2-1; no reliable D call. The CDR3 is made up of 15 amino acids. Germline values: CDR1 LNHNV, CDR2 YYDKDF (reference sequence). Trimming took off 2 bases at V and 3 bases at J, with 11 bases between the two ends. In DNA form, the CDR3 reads TGTGCCACCAGCAGAAAAAAGACATACTACAATGAGCAGTTCTTC. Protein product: CATSRKKTYYNEQFF.

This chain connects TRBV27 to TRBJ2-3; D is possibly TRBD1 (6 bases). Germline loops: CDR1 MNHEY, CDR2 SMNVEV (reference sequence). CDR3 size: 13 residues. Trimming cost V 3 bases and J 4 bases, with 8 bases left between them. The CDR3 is CASSFGGADTQYF. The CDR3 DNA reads TGTGCCAGCAGTTTTGGGGGCGCAGATACGCAGTATTTT.

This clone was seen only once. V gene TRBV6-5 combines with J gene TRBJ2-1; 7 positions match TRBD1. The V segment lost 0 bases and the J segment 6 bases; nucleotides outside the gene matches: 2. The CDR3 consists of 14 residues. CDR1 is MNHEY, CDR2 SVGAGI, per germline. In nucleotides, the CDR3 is TGTGCCAGCAGTTACTCGCGACAGGGCAATGAGCAGTTCTTC. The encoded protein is CASSYSRQGNEQFF.

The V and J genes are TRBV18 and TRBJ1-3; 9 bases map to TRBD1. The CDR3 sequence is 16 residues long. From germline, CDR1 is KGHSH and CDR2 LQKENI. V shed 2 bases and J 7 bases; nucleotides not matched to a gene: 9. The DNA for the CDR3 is TGTGCCAGCTCACCAAGCCCCGGGACAGGGTGGAACACCATATATTTT. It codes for CASSPSPGTGWNTIYF.

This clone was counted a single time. CDR3 residues: CASKRGSSGNTIYF. In DNA form, the CDR3 reads TGTGCCAGCAAGAGGGGTAGCTCTGGAAACACCATATATTTT. This rearrangement joins TRBV6-5 to TRBJ1-3, with D perhaps TRBD1 (5 bases). This CDR3 comprises 14 residues. The germline V and J ends were trimmed by 7 bases and 0 bases, with 10 bases remaining between them. CDR1 MNHEY and CDR2 SVGAGI come from the germline V gene.

The CDR3 nucleotides read TGTGCCAGCAGCTCACAGGGGGTGGGGAAGCCCCAGCATTTT. Its protein is CASSSQGVGKPQHF. The chain carries TRBV14 and TRBJ1-5; TRBD1 aligns across 8 bases. This CDR3 is 14 amino acids long. The V segment lost 5 bases and the J segment 8 bases; nucleotides outside the gene matches: 8. Germline V gene sequence: CDR1 SGHDN, CDR2 FVKESK.

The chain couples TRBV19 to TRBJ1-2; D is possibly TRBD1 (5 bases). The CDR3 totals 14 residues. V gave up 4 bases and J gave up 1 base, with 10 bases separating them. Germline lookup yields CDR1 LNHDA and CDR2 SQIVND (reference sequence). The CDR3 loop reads CASSTRDFNYGYTF. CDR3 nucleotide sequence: TGTGCCAGTAGTACACGGGACTTTAACTATGGCTACACCTTC.

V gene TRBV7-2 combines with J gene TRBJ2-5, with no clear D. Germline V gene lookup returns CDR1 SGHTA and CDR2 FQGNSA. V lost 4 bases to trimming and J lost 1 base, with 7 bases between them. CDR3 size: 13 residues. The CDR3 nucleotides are TGTGCCAGCAGCTACATGCCCCAAGAGACCCAGTACTTC. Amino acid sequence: CASSYMPQETQYF.

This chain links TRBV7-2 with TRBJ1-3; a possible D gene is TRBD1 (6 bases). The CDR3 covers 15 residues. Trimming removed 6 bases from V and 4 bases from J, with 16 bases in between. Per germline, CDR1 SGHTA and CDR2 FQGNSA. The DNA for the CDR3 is TGTGCCAGCAGAAGTCCGGGGGGGACAGGAAACACCATATATTTT. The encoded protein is CASRSPGGTGNTIYF.

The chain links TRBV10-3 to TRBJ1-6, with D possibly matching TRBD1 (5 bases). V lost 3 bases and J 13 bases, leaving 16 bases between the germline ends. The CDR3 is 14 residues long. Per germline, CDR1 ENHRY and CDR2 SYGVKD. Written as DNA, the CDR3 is TGTGCCATCAGTGATCGGGGGGGTTTTGATCCCCTCCACTTT. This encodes CAISDRGGFDPLHF.

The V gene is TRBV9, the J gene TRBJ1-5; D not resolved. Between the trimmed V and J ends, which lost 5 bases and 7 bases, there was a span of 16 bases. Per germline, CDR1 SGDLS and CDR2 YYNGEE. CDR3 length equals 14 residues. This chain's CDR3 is CASSGGEVWQPQHF. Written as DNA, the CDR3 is TGTGCCAGCAGTGGTGGGGAGGTTTGGCAGCCCCAGCATTTT.

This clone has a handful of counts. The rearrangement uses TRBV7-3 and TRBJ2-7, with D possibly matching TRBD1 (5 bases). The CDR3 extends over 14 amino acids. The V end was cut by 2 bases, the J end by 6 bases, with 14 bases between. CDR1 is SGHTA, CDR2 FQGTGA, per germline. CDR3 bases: TGTGCCAGCAGCTTATCCGCAGGGAATGGCGAGCAGTACTTC. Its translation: CASSLSAGNGEQYF.

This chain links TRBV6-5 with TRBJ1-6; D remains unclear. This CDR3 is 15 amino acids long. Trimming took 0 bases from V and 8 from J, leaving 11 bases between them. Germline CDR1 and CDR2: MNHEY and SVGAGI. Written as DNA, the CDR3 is TGTGCCAGCAGTTACTCGATAGACGGTTATTCACCCCTCCACTTT. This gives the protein CASSYSIDGYSPLHF.

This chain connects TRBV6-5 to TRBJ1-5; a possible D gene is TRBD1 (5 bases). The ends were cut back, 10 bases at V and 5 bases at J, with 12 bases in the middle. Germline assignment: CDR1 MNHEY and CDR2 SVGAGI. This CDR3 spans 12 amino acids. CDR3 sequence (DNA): TGTGCCACCAAAACGGGGGATCAGCCCCAGCATTTT. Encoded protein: CATKTGDQPQHF.

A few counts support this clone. In nucleotides, the CDR3 is TGTGCCAGCAGCCCAAGGACAGGAGCGAACTACGAGCAGTACTTC. Translation: CASSPRTGANYEQYF. The chain is built from TRBV7-6 and TRBJ2-7; 7 nucleotides line up with TRBD1. Losses at the gene ends were 5 bases for V and 3 bases for J; bases not matched to a gene: 10. In germline, CDR1 is SGHVS, CDR2 FNYEAQ. This CDR3 contains 15 residues.

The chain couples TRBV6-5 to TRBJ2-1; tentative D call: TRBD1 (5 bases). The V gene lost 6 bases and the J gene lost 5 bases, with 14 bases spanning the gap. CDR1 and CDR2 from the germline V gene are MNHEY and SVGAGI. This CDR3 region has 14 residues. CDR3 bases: TGTGCCAGCAGCCCCGACGGACAACACAATGAGCAGTTCTTC. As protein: CASSPDGQHNEQFF.

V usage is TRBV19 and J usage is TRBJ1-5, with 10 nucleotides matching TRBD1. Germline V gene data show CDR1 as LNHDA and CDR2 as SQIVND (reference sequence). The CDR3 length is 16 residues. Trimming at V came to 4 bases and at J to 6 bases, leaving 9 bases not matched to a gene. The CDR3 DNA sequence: TGTGCCAGTAGTAGAGGTGGGGACAGGGGCATTCAGCCCCAGCATTTT. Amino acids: CASSRGGDRGIQPQHF.

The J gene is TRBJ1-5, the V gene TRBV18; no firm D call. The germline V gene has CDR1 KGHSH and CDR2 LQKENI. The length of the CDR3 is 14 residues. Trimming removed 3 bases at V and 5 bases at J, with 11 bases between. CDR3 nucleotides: TGTGCCAGCTCACCGACGGAGAAAGATCAGCCCCAGCATTTT. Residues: CASSPTEKDQPQHF.

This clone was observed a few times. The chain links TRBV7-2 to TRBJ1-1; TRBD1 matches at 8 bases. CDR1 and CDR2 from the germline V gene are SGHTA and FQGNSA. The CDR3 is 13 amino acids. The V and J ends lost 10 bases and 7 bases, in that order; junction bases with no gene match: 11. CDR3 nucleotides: TGTGCCACCCGTAGAGTTACAGGGGGTGAAGCTTTCTTT. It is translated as CATRRVTGGEAFF.

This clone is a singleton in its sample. The CDR3 nucleotides are TGTGCCAGCTGGGCTATATACAATGAGCAGTTCTTC. This codes for CASWAIYNEQFF. This rearrangement joins TRBV6-5 to TRBJ2-1; unclear D gene. This CDR3 spans 12 amino acids. Germline V gene data show CDR1 as MNHEY and CDR2 as SVGAGI. Trimming pared 8 bases from V and 4 bases from J, leaving 9 bases between.

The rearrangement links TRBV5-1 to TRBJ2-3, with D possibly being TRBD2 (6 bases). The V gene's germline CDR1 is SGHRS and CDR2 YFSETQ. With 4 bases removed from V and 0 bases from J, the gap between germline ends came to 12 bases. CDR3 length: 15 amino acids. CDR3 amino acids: CASSLAGQSTDTQYF. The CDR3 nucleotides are TGCGCCAGCAGCCTCGCGGGGCAGAGCACAGATACGCAGTATTTT.

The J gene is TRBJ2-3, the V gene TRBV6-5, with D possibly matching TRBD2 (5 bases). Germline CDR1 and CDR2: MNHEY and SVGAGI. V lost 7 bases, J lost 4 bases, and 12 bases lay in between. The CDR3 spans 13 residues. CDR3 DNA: TGTGCCAGCACGACCTACGGGGCAGATACGCAGTATTTT. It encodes CASTTYGADTQYF.

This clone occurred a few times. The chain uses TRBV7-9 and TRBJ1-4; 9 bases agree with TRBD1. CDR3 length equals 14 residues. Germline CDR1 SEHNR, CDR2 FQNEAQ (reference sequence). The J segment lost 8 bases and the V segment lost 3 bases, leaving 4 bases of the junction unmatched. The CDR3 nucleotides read TGTGCCAGCAGCTTCGGGACAGGGTGGGAAAAACTGTTTTTT. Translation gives CASSFGTGWEKLFF.

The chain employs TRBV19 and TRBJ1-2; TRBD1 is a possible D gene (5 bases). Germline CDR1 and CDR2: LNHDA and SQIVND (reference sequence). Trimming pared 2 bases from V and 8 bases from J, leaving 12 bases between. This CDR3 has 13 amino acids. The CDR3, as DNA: TGTGCCAGTAGTATATCCCTCGGGGACGGCTACACCTTC. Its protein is CASSISLGDGYTF.